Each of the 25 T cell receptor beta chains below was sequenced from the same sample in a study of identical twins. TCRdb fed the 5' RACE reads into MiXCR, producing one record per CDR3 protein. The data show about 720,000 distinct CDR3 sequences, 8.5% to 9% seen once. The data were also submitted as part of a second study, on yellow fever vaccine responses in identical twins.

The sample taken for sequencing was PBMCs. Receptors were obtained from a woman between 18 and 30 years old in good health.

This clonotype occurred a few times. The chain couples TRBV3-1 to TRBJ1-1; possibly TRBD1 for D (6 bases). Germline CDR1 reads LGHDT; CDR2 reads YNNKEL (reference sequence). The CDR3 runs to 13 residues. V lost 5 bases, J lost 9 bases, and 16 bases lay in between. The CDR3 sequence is CASSTTQGKKAFF. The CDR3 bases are TGTGCCAGCAGCACGACACAGGGTAAGAAAGCTTTCTTT. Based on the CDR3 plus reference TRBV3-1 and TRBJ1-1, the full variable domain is DTAVSQTPKYLVTQMGNDKSIKCEQNLGHDTMYWYKQDSKKFLKIMFSYNNKELIINETVPNRFSPKSPDKAHLNLHINSLELGDSAVYFCASSTTQGKKAFFGQGTRLTVV.

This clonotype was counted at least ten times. This CDR3 is CSARDPAGAYNEQFF. In DNA form, the CDR3 reads TGCAGTGCTAGAGATCCAGCGGGGGCTTACAATGAGCAGTTCTTC. The chain combines TRBV20-1 with TRBJ2-1; 8 bases align to TRBD2. From germline, CDR1 is DFQATT and CDR2 SNEGSKA (reference sequence). The CDR3 is 15 residues long. Germline trimming cut 0 bases from V and 4 bases from J; bases unmatched to any gene: 5.

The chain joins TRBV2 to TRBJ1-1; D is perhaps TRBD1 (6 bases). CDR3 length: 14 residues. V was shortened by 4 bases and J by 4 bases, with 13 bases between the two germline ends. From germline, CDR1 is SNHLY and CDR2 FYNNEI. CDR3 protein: CASSVRGPLTEAFF. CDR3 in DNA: TGTGCCAGCAGTGTACGGGGGCCCCTCACTGAAGCTTTCTTT.

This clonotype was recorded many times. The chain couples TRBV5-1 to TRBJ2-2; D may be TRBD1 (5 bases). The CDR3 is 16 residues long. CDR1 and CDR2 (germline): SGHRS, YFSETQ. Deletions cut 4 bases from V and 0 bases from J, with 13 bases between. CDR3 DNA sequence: TGCGCCAGCAGCGTGGGGCAGCACGCGAACACCGGGGAGCTGTTTTTT. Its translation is CASSVGQHANTGELFF.

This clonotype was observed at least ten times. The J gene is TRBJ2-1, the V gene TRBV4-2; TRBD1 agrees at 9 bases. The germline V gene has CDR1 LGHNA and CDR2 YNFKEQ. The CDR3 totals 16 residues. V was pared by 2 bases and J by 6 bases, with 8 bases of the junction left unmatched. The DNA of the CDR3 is TGTGCCAGCAGCCAAAACGGACAGGGGAGGTCCAATGAGCAGTTCTTC. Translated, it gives CASSQNGQGRSNEQFF.

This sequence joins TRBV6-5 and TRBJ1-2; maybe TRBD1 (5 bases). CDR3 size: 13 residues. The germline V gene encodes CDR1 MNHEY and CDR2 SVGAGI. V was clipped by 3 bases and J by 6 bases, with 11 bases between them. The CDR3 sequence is CASSYEGRDGYTF. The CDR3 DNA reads TGTGCCAGCAGTTATGAGGGGCGCGATGGCTACACCTTC.

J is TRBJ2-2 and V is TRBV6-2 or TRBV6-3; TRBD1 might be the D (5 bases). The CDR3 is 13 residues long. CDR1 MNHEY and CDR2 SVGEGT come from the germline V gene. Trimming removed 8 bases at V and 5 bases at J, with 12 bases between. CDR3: CASLDKWTGELFF. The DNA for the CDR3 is TGTGCCAGCCTGGACAAATGGACCGGGGAGCTGTTTTTT.

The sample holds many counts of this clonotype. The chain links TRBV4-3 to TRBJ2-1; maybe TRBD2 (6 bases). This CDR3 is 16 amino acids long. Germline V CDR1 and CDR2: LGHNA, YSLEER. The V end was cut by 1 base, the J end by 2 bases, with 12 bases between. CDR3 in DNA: TGCGCCAGCAGCCAAGCCCCTAGCGCTCCCTACAATGAGCAGTTCTTC. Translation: CASSQAPSAPYNEQFF.

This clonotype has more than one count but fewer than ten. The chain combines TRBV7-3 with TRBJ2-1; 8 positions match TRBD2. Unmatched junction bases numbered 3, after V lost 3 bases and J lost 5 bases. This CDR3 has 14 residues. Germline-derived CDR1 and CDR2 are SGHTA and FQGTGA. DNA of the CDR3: TGTGCCAGCAGCTTCGAGCGGGGGAACAATGAGCAGTTCTTC. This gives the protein CASSFERGNNEQFF.

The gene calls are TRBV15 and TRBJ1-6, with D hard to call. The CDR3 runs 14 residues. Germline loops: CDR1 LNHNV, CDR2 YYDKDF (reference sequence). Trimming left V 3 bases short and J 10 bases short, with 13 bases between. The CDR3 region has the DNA TGTGCCACCAGCAGGACTACCGGCGGGTCACCCCTCCACTTT. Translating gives CATSRTTGGSPLHF.

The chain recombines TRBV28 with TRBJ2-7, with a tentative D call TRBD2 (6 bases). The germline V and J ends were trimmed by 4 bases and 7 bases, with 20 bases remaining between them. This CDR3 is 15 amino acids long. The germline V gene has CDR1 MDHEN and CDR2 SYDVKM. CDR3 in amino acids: CASSYLGGVGKEQYF. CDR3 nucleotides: TGTGCCAGCAGTTACCTAGGAGGGGTCGGGAAGGAGCAGTACTTC.

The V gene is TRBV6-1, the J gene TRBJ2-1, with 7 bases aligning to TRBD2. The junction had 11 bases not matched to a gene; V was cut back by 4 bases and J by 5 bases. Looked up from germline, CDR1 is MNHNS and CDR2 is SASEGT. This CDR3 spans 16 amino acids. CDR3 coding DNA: TGTGCCAGCAGTGGACTAGCTGGTGCCGGTCACAATGAGCAGTTCTTC. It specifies CASSGLAGAGHNEQFF.

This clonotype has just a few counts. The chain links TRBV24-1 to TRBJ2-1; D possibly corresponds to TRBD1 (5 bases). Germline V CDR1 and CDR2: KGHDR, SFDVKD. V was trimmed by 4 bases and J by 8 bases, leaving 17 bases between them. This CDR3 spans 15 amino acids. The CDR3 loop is CATSDRQIGMYEQFF. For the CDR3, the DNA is TGTGCCACCAGTGACCGACAGATAGGGATGTATGAGCAGTTCTTC.

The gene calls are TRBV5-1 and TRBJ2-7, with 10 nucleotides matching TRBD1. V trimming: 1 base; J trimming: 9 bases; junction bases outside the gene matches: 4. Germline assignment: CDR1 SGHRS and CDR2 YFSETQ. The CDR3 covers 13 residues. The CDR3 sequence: CASSLRDRGGQYF. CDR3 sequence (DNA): TGCGCCAGCAGCTTGCGGGACAGGGGCGGGCAGTACTTC.

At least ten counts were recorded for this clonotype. In DNA form, the CDR3 reads TGCAGTGCTAAGGATGAAGCTGAGACCCAGTACTTC. This gives the protein CSAKDEAETQYF. The chain links TRBV20-1 to TRBJ2-5; D is ambiguous. Germline loops: CDR1 DFQATT, CDR2 SNEGSKA (reference sequence). With 4 bases removed from V and 5 bases from J, the gap between germline ends came to 11 bases. This CDR3 contains 12 residues.

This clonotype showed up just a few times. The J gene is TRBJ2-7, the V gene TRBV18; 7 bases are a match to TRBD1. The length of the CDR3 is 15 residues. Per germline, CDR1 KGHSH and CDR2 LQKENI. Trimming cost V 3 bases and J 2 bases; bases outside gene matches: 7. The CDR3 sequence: CASSPPWDRTYEQYF. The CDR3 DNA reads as TGTGCCAGCTCACCCCCGTGGGACAGAACCTACGAGCAGTACTTC.

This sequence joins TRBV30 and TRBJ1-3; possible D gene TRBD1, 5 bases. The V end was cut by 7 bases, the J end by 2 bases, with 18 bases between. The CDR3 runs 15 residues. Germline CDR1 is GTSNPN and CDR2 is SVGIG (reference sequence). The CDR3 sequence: CASTPVGGTGNTIYF. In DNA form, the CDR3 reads TGTGCCTCCACCCCGGTGGGGGGGACTGGAAACACCATATATTTT.

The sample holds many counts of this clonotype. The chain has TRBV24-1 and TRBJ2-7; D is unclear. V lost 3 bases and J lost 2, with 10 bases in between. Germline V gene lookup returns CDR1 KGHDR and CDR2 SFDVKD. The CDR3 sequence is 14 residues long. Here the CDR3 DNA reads TGTGCCACCAGTGATCGTGGGAACCCCTACGAGCAGTACTTC. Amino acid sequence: CATSDRGNPYEQYF.

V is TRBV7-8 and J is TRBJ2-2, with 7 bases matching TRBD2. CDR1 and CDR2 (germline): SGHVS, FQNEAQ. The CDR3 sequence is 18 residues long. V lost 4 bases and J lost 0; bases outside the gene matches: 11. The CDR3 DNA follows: TGTGCCAGCAGCTCCCGTAGGGAGGGAGGACCGAACACCGGGGAGCTGTTTTTT. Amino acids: CASSSRREGGPNTGELFF.

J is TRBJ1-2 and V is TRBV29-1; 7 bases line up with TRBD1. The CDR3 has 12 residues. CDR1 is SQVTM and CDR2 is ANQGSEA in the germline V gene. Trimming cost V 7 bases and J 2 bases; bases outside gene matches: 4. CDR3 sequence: CSGLTGNYGYTF. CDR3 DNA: TGCAGCGGATTGACAGGGAACTATGGCTACACCTTC.

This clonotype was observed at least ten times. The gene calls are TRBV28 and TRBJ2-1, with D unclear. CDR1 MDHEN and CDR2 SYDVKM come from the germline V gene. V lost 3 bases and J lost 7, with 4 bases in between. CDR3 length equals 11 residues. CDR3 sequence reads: CASSLVNEQFF. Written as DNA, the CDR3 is TGTGCCAGCAGTTTGGTTAATGAGCAGTTCTTC.

The CDR3 DNA reads TGTGCCAGCAACACCCCGAGTTTAACCCGCAGGGGCGGTGAGCAGTTCTTC. It encodes CASNTPSLTRRGGEQFF. V usage is TRBV28 and J usage is TRBJ2-1; perhaps TRBD1 as D (6 bases). The CDR3 loop spans 17 amino acids. With 7 bases removed from V and 9 bases from J, the gap between germline ends came to 28 bases. The germline gives CDR1 MDHEN, CDR2 SYDVKM.

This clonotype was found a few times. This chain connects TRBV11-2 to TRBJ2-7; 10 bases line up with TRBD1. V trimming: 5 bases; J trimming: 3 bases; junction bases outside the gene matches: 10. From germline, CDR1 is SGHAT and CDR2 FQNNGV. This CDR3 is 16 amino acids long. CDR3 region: CASSRPLGQGFYEQYF. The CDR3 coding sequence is TGTGCCAGCAGCCGCCCATTGGGACAGGGGTTCTACGAGCAGTACTTC.

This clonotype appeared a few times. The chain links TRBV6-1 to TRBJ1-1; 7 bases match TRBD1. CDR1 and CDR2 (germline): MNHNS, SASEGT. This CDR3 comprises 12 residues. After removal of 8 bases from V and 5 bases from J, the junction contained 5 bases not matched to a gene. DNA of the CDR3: TGTGCCAGCGGGGCAGGGGGGACTGAAGCTTTCTTT. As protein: CASGAGGTEAFF.

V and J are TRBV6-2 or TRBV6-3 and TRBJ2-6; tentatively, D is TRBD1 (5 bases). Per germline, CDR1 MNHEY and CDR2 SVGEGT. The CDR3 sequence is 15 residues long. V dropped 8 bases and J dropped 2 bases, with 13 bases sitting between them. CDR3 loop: CASRLWGTGANVLTF. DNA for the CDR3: TGTGCCAGCCGCCTTTGGGGCACTGGGGCCAACGTCCTGACTTTC.